This TCR beta chain came from a study of a mutant IDH1 vaccine in newly diagnosed glioma. Study as a whole: Standard pretreatment was either radiotherapy, temozolomide, or, for most, radiochemotherapy with temozolomide.

Regarding the study as a whole: Pseudoprogression looked unconnected to shifts in top peripheral T cell clonotypes. Patients showed vaccine-induced immune responses at a rate of roughly 93%.

Documented time point: week 35, safety follow-up. All doses held 300 ug of mutant IDH1 20-mer peptide, with topical imiquimod. Eight vaccine doses were administered to patients at weeks 1, 3, 5, 7, 11, 15, 19 and 23. CDR3 length: 14 residues. V was pared by 2 bases and J by 7 bases, with 5 bases of the junction left unmatched. Per the germline V gene, CDR1 is SGHTA and CDR2 is FQGNSA. As for this clone: Its target is not known.

The assay was immunoSEQ multiplex PCR, and TCRdb's table has in-frame clones only and misses some. The sample has about 42,000 clones; around 83% are singletons. The sequence was obtained from a woman aged 45-65 years with glioma. The sample in question was PBMCs, obtained from a glioma patient whose treatment included an IDH1 peptide vaccine. The chain employs TRBV7-2 and TRBJ1-2, with TRBD1 matching 9 bases. This chain's CDR3 is CASSLKQGAGGYTF. For the CDR3, the DNA is TGTGCCAGCAGCTTAAAACAGGGGGCAGGTGGCTACACCTTC.